This note documents a single T cell receptor beta chain sequence. The antigen this receptor binds is unknown. It has no much larger one-base neighbor in the sample; base qualities were not kept. This sample is drawn from a study of shared clonotypes between healthy human individuals (dated by TCRdb to between 2020 and 2021). Background for the entire study: The cohort included three men and a couple of women between 18 and 49 years of age. The study deeply sequenced blood TCR repertoires of five healthy adults to estimate repertoire size and the extent of clonotype sharing between individuals. For each donor, three plates each were used for CD4 naive and CD4 memory, two plates were used for CD8 naive, and one plate was used for CD8 memory. Different laboratories and diverse techniques were used to prepare libraries and sequence TCR repertoires, to increase sequencing depth and limit assay-specific biases. Leukapheresis yielded between about 0.9 and 9 billion PBMCs per donor. On the study overall, not on this receptor specifically: Pairwise subsampling indicated that sequencing depth was expected to affect the degree of clonotype sharing among donors. Even with the large sequencing depth, rarefaction of the sorted-subset datasets indicated that sequencing was incomplete. Because the study included only a small number of donors, the genetic and exposure-history diversity represented was limited. Sampling was restricted to blood, and TCR repertoires in tissue are likely to differ from TCR repertoires in blood. Compared with non-shared clonotypes, the clonotypes found in all four sorted-subset donors had higher generation probabilities. About 4.5% of naive CD4, roughly 3.5% of naive CD8, 2.3% of memory CD4, and 0.35% to 0.5% of memory CD8 clonotypes were shared across several donors. Larger estimated clonotype richness was generally found for naive subsets than for memory subsets.

Using the deep immunoSEQ assay, TCR CDR3 regions were amplified from genomic DNA by multiplex PCR. Extracted genomic DNA from each cell subset was spread evenly across all wells of several immunoSEQ 96-well plates, with each plate serving as a replicate. For sorted subsets, 200 to 250 ng of genomic DNA, equivalent to 25,000 to 35,000 T cell genomes, went into each replicate PCR. Purified libraries were measured with a Qubit 3.0 fluorometer, size-checked on a Bioanalyzer 2100, and measured again with the KAPA Library Quantification kit. Every immunoSEQ 96-well plate was sequenced on a separate single-read 150-cycle Illumina NextSeq 550 flow cell. The study's processing was this. Because the immunoSEQ output held only junctional sequences and lacked quality scores, the filtering could not match the filtering applied to full-length reads. To assign V/J genes and CDR3, sequences were annotated against IMGT germline references using PyIR, a Python wrapper for IgBLAST v1.9. Reads with weak V/J assignments (E-value above 1e-6), missing CDR3, stop codons, out-of-frame junctions, or ambiguous translated residues were removed. A V3J clonotype was defined by an identical inferred V gene, J gene, and CDR3 amino acid sequence. Percentage overlap between repertoires was computed as shared unique clonotypes divided by the size of the smaller repertoire. Richness of each repertoire was evaluated using RTK rarefaction, the Chao1 estimator, and Recon v2.1 estimates of unobserved clonotypes. OLGA was used to compute generation probabilities for all TCRbeta clonotypes that the gDNA method yielded from several donors. In its TCRdb copy, this immuneACCESS table keeps in-frame sequences only and misses some clones. Where compared with another copy, unresolved V genes explain less than half of these, and the others have no known cause. That table supplies the V and J calls and clone size; D and trimming were determined from the DNA. This sample is represented by about 2.4 million clones; roughly nine tenths of them were singletons. Of the sample, over 0.12% is held by the ten largest clones.

Donors were healthy HIV-negative adults with no recently reported acute infections or vaccinations. Only Caucasian adults living in Nashville, Tennessee, USA were represented among the donors. CD4+ T cells were enriched by magnetic negative selection, after which naive cells were positively selected on CD45RA and the negative fraction was taken as the memory subset. Blood was collected by leukapheresis, and PBMCs were isolated by Ficoll-Histopaque density gradient centrifugation and then cryopreserved in liquid nitrogen vapor phase. Analytical flow cytometry was used to check the purity and quantity of each magnetically sorted T cell population. Genomic DNA was isolated from each sorted fraction and quantified by UV absorbance on a Nanodrop 2000c. V sheds 7 bases and J sheds 1 base, leaving 13 bases between their ends. According to the germline V gene (reference sequence), CDR1 reads LNHDA and CDR2 reads SQIVND. The CDR3 spans 14 residues, from the cysteine through the phenylalanine. Left in the record is the CDR3 DNA by itself, 42 bases read in frame from the first base.

The sequence derives from a young man in good health. The sample consisted of naive CD4+ T cells sorted from blood. The sample's cell subset or site label is to be understood as: CD45RA+ positively selected. This receptor chain uses TRBV19 and TRBJ1-1; 5 matching bases give a weak D call of TRBD1. Here is the DNA: TGTGCCAGTATCCGTTTAGGGGCGAACACTGAAGCTTTCTTT. The resulting protein is CASIRLGANTEAFF.